These T cell receptor beta chains were read from a single sample in a study of blood T cell repertoires in COVID-19. Profiled with immunoSEQ multiplex PCR; TCRdb holds only in-frame clones, not every one. Of some 200,000 clones listed, more than 75% are singletons. Specimen: PBMCs or T cells enriched from blood (not recorded which). These receptors originate from a woman in her 50s who had recovered from COVID-19. CDR3s include the opening cysteine and the closing phenylalanine or tryptophan. A D gene is named only where the DNA matches it firmly. Some rows have no size entry. The others give once, few or many, or a class for an expanded clone.

>NA|TRBJ1-1|NA|TRBV18
TGTGCCAGCTCTTCCGGGGAAAACACTGAAGCTTTCTTT
CASSSGENTEAFF
>TRBD1|TRBJ2-7|NA|TRBV28
TGTGCCAGCAGACCGGGACAGCTTTACGAGCAGTACTTC
CASRPGQLYEQYF
>NA|TRBJ2-1|few|TRBV4-3
TGCGCCAGCAGCCAAGATTTCGGGAGCCTCAGGAATGAGCAGTTCTTC
CASSQDFGSLRNEQFF
>TRBD1|TRBJ1-2|NA|TRBV24-1
TGTGCCACCAGTGACCGCGCCCGGGACAGCTATGGCTACACCTTC
CATSDRARDSYGYTF
>NA|TRBJ2-1|NA|TRBV3-1/TRBV3-2
TGTGCCAGCAGCCGTCGGACAGCCTCCTACAATGAGCAGTTCTTC
CASSRRTASYNEQFF
>TRBD2|TRBJ2-3|once|TRBV7-8
TGTGCCAGCAGCTTAGCTATAGGGGGACGGCCGGGACTAGCGGGAGATACGCAGTATTTT
CASSLAIGGRPGLAGDTQYF
>NA|TRBJ1-1|NA|TRBV7-6
TGTGCCAGCAGCACTGACAGCAACACTGAAGCTTTCTTT
CASSTDSNTEAFF
>TRBD1|TRBJ2-1|NA|TRBV19
TGTGCCAGTAGTCTGACGACGGGACAGGGAGGCTACAATGAGCAGTTCTTC
CASSLTTGQGGYNEQFF
>TRBD2|TRBJ2-1|NA|TRBV7-9
TGTGCCAGCAGCTCGGGACTAGCGGGAGTCGCGGTTGAGCAGTTCTTC
CASSSGLAGVAVEQFF
>TRBD2|TRBJ2-1|NA|TRBV3-1/TRBV3-2
TGTGCCAGCAGCCAAGAAGGGCGGGGGTCTTACAATGAGCAGTTCTTC
CASSQEGRGSYNEQFF
>NA|TRBJ2-1|NA|TRBV28
TGTGCCAGCACCATCGATCGCGGCTACAATGAGCAGTTCTTC
CASTIDRGYNEQFF
>TRBD2|TRBJ2-1|NA|TRBV6-6
TGTGCCAGCAGCCGGACTAGCGGATACAATGAGCAGTTCTTC
CASSRTSGYNEQFF
>NA|TRBJ2-3|NA|TRBV11-3
TGTGCCAGCAGCTCAGAAGGTGGGCTAGATACGCAGTATTTT
CASSSEGGLDTQYF
>NA|TRBJ1-3|NA|TRBV18
TGTGCCAGCTCATCCCGGGATCCAGGCTTCTCTGGAAACACCATATATTTT
CASSSRDPGFSGNTIYF
>NA|TRBJ1-1|NA|TRBV7-8
TGTGCCAGCAGCCGAGGACAGATGAACACTGAAGCTTTCTTT
CASSRGQMNTEAFF
>TRBD1|TRBJ1-5|NA|TRBV27
TGTGCCAGCAGTTCAGGACAGGGGGCGTTTCAGCCCCAGCATTTT
CASSSGQGAFQPQHF
>TRBD2|TRBJ2-1|NA|TRBV9
TGTGCCAGCAGCACTCTACCGGGAGGGCCATCTGTTGAGCAGTTCTTC
CASSTLPGGPSVEQFF
>NA|TRBJ2-5|once|TRBV7-9
TGTGCCAGCAGCGCGGGACAGACAACTCAAGAGACCCAGTACTTC
CASSAGQTTQETQYF
>TRBD1|TRBJ2-7|NA|TRBV14
TGTGCCAGCAGCTCTTCAGGGGGCTCCTACGAGCAGTACTTC
CASSSSGGSYEQYF
>NA|TRBJ2-5|NA|TRBV5-6
TGTGCCAGCAGCTTGACGGGATGGGAGACCCAGTACTTC
CASSLTGWETQYF
>NA|TRBJ1-4|NA|TRBV7-9
TGTGCCAGCAGCTTCAGAGGGTCCGAAAAACTGTTTTTT
CASSFRGSEKLFF
>NA|TRBJ2-3|NA|TRBV24-1
TGTGCCACCAGTGATTCGCGACTAGGAAGTTGGGGCACAGATACGCAGTATTTT
CATSDSRLGSWGTDTQYF
>NA|TRBJ1-1|NA|TRBV28
TGTGCCAGCAGTCCTCCTATCGTGAACACTGAAGCTTTCTTT
CASSPPIVNTEAFF
>NA|TRBJ2-7|NA|TRBV10-3
TGTGCCATCAGTGAGTCACAGGCAGGGGTCTACGAGCAGTACTTC
CAISESQAGVYEQYF
>NA|TRBJ1-1|NA|TRBV9
TGTGCCAGCAGCGTAGCTCAGGACACTGAAGCTTTCTTT
CASSVAQDTEAFF
>TRBD2|TRBJ2-5|NA|TRBV10-1
TGCGCCAGCAGTGAAGGCGGGAGCAGTGGTACCCAGTACTTC
CASSEGGSSGTQYF
>NA|TRBJ2-1|NA|TRBV19
TGTGCCAGTGGAGGGACCTCCTACAATGAGCAGTTCTTC
CASGGTSYNEQFF
>NA|TRBJ2-3|NA|TRBV7-6
TGTGCCAGCAGCTCCCGGGAAGTAGATACGCAGTATTTT
CASSSREVDTQYF
>NA|TRBJ1-1|once|TRBV2
TGTGCCAGCAACTATGAAGCCGCGGGGTCTGAAGCTTTCTTT
CASNYEAAGSEAFF
>TRBD1|TRBJ2-2|NA|TRBV11-2
TGTGCCAGCACCCAACCGAGGACAGGGGACACCGGGGAGCTGTTTTTT
CASTQPRTGDTGELFF
>TRBD1|TRBJ1-6|NA|TRBV27
TGTGCCAGCAGAATAGACAGGGTTAATTCACCCCTCCACTTT
CASRIDRVNSPLHF
>NA|TRBJ2-7|few|TRBV5-8
TGTGCCAGCAGCCGCGCCGGGACAAGTTACGAGCAGTACTTC
CASSRAGTSYEQYF
>TRBD1|TRBJ1-2|NA|TRBV19
TGTGCCAGTAGTCCCCGCGCCGGGACAGGGATCTATGGCTACACCTTC
CASSPRAGTGIYGYTF
>NA|TRBJ1-1|once|TRBV7-9
TGTGCCAGCATCCCATCGGGTCGGGGCACTGAAGCTTTCTTT
CASIPSGRGTEAFF
>TRBD1|TRBJ1-1|few|TRBV10-3
TGTGCCACCTCCAGACAGGGTGGTTCTGAAGCTTTCTTT
CATSRQGGSEAFF
>TRBD2|TRBJ2-1|few|TRBV5-6
TGTGCCAGCAGCGCTCTAGCGGGAGGTCTCTACAATGAGCAGTTCTTC
CASSALAGGLYNEQFF
>NA|TRBJ1-3|NA|TRBV6-5
TGTGCCAGTCAAAGCGGAAACACCATATATTTT
CASQSGNTIYF
>TRBD1|TRBJ1-1|once|TRBV6-4
TGTGCCAGCAGGACGGGACAGGAAGGGACTGAAGCTTTCTTT
CASRTGQEGTEAFF
>TRBD2|TRBJ2-5|NA|TRBV5-4
TGTGCCAGCAGGAACAAGGGGCCCGGGAGGGCCTGGGTGACCCAGTACTTC
CASRNKGPGRAWVTQYF
>NA|TRBJ1-5|NA|TRBV5-1
TGCGCCAGCAGCTTGGATGGGCAGGCTGGACAGCCCCAGCATTTT
CASSLDGQAGQPQHF
>NA|TRBJ1-2|NA|TRBV10-2
TGCGCCAGCACCGGGTCTAACTATGGCTACACCTTC
CASTGSNYGYTF
>TRBD2|TRBJ2-6|NA|TRBV7-8
TGTGCCAGCAGCTCTAGACTAGCGCGCTCTGGGGCCAACGTCCTGACTTTC
CASSSRLARSGANVLTF
>TRBD2|TRBJ2-2|NA|TRBV6-2/TRBV6-3
TGTGCCAGCAGTCAACTGTTACTAGCGGGGGACACCGGGGAGCTGTTTTTT
CASSQLLLAGDTGELFF
>TRBD2|TRBJ2-7|NA|TRBV5-4
TGTGCCAGCAGCTTGGGGGGACTAGCGGGAGAAGGAGAGCAGTACTTC
CASSLGGLAGEGEQYF
>NA|TRBJ2-5|NA|TRBV5-4
TGTGCCAGCAGCTTGGGACAGCAAGAGACCCAGTACTTC
CASSLGQQETQYF
>TRBD1|TRBJ1-5|NA|TRBV6-1
TGTGCCAGCAGTGAAGGACAGGGAAGGCGCCAGCCCCAGCATTTT
CASSEGQGRRQPQHF
>TRBD1|TRBJ1-6|NA|TRBV4-2
TGTGCCAGCAGCCGGGGGACAGGGAGCTATAATTCACCCCTCCACTTT
CASSRGTGSYNSPLHF
>TRBD1|TRBJ2-5|once|TRBV6-5
TGTGCCAGCAGGTCTAGACAGGGGCGCCAAGAGACCCAGTACTTC
CASRSRQGRQETQYF